Below, 19 T cell receptor beta chains from the same sample are listed, as sequenced in a study of cytomegalovirus exposure and HLA in healthy donors. The PCR had 60 Vbeta and 13 Jbeta primers. Repertoires were generated with immunoSEQ multiplex PCR, while TCRdb's copy carries only in-frame clones and drops some. The sample has approximately 130,000 clones, roughly 80% seen once. Sequencing input: PBMCs. These receptors all come from a woman in her thirties or forties in good health and CMV-seronegative.

The rearrangement uses TRBV28 and TRBJ1-2, with TRBD1 as a possible D gene (6 bases). Trimming left V 6 bases short and J 7 bases short, with 12 bases between. This CDR3 contains 12 residues. Germline V gene data show CDR1 as MDHEN and CDR2 as SYDVKM. The CDR3: CASRPQGVGYTF. The CDR3 region has the DNA TGTGCCAGCAGGCCACAGGGTGTTGGCTACACCTTC.

The genes are TRBV19 and TRBJ2-1; 14 bases fit TRBD2. Germline V gives CDR1 LNHDA, CDR2 SQIVND (reference sequence). The CDR3 loop spans 14 amino acids. V lost 5 bases and J lost 9; bases outside the gene matches: 3. CDR3 DNA sequence: TGTGCCAGTAGTGGACTAGCGGGAGGAGCTGAGCAGTTCTTC. This gives the protein CASSGLAGGAEQFF.

This chain uses TRBV18 with TRBJ2-7; weak D call: TRBD2 (5 bases). Trimming shortened V by 4 bases and J by 4 bases, and 11 bases separated the two germline ends. Germline lookup yields CDR1 KGHSH and CDR2 LQKENI. The CDR3 is made up of 13 amino acids. CDR3 protein: CASSQLEEYEQYF. CDR3 in DNA: TGTGCCAGCTCACAGTTGGAGGAGTACGAGCAGTACTTC.

V gene TRBV6-5 combines with J gene TRBJ1-4, with unresolved D. The V gene lost 0 bases and the J gene lost 5 bases, with 10 bases spanning the gap. The germline CDR1 and CDR2 sequences are MNHEY and SVGAGI. CDR3 size: 15 residues. The CDR3 is CASSYSVRLNEKLFF. The CDR3 DNA is TGTGCCAGCAGTTACTCGGTACGGTTAAATGAAAAACTGTTTTTT.

This chain connects TRBV7-8 to TRBJ2-1; 8 nucleotides match TRBD1. Losses at the gene ends were 5 bases for V and 4 bases for J; bases not matched to a gene: 10. CDR1 is SGHVS, CDR2 FQNEAQ, per germline. The CDR3 runs 16 residues. Written as DNA, the CDR3 is TGTGCCAGCAGCCCCCGCCCGACAGGGGCTTACAATGAGCAGTTCTTC. Amino acids: CASSPRPTGAYNEQFF.

This sequence joins TRBV5-6 and TRBJ2-7, with 7 bases matching TRBD2. The CDR3 extends over 15 amino acids. CDR1 and CDR2 from the germline V gene are SGHDT and YYEEEE. The trim removed 4 bases at V and 3 bases at J, leaving 10 bases unmatched. The CDR3 DNA sequence: TGTGCCAGCAGCCCGCCGGGACTAAAATACTACGAGCAGTACTTC. This sequence encodes CASSPPGLKYYEQYF.

The chain is built from TRBV2 and TRBJ2-2; D is ambiguous. The CDR3 runs 13 residues. From germline, CDR1 is SNHLY and CDR2 FYNNEI. Trimming took off 6 bases at V and 5 bases at J, with 10 bases between the two ends. The CDR3 spells CASSAGPTGELFF. In nucleotides, the CDR3 is TGTGCCAGCAGCGCAGGCCCAACCGGGGAGCTGTTTTTT.

On this clone: Different DNA sequences within this sample yield the same CDR3. The genes are TRBV28 and TRBJ2-7, with 9 nucleotides matching TRBD1. The CDR3 has 14 residues. From germline, CDR1 is MDHEN and CDR2 SYDVKM. Trimming at V came to 6 bases and at J to 1 base, leaving 4 bases not matched to a gene. CDR3 protein: CASRRQGDSYEQYF. CDR3 in DNA: TGTGCCAGCAGGAGACAGGGGGATTCCTACGAGCAGTACTTC.

For the CDR3, the DNA is TGTGCCATCAGTGCGACAGGGCGGGCCGGGGAGCTGTTTTTT. Encoded protein: CAISATGRAGELFF. The rearrangement uses TRBV10-3 and TRBJ2-2, with 7 positions matching TRBD1. Germline values: CDR1 ENHRY, CDR2 SYGVKD. V dropped 4 bases and J dropped 6; count of bases not matched to a gene: 5. The CDR3 sequence is 14 residues long.

The CDR3: CASSVGGLAGELFF. The DNA of the CDR3 is TGTGCCAGCAGCGTAGGAGGGTTGGCCGGGGAGCTGTTTTTT. This rearrangement joins TRBV9 to TRBJ2-2; the D gene is possibly TRBD2 (5 bases). CDR1 and CDR2 from the germline V gene are SGDLS and YYNGEE. V was shortened by 0 bases and J by 6 bases, with 9 bases between the two germline ends. CDR3 length: 14 residues.

V usage is TRBV6-1 and J usage is TRBJ2-7, with D maybe TRBD1 (6 bases). V was pared by 4 bases and J by 5 bases, with 12 bases between. Germline V gene lookup returns CDR1 MNHNS and CDR2 SASEGT. This CDR3 has 13 residues. Written as DNA, the CDR3 is TGTGCCAGCAGTGTCACAGGGTTCAACGAGCAGTACTTC. It codes for CASSVTGFNEQYF.

The chain uses TRBV5-1 and TRBJ1-2; TRBD1 aligns across 10 bases. V was pared by 2 bases and J by 7 bases, with 11 bases of the junction left unmatched. This CDR3 is built from 16 residues. Germline CDR1 and CDR2: SGHRS and YFSETQ. CDR3 residues: CASSLIGQGGLSGYTF. The CDR3 DNA is TGCGCCAGCAGCTTAATAGGACAGGGGGGCTTAAGTGGCTACACCTTC.

The chain uses TRBV7-9 and TRBJ1-4; a weak D match, TRBD1 (5 bases). V lost 5 bases and J lost 3, with 13 bases in between. CDR1 and CDR2 (germline): SEHNR, FQNEAQ (reference sequence). The CDR3 consists of 15 residues. The CDR3: CASSDPRGANEKLFF. DNA of the CDR3: TGTGCCAGCAGCGACCCCCGGGGGGCTAATGAAAAACTGTTTTTT.

This clone was seen a few times. The chain is built from TRBV11-2 and TRBJ2-1, with D perhaps TRBD2 (5 bases). V gave up 3 bases and J gave up 4 bases, with 13 bases separating them. The germline V gene encodes CDR1 SGHAT and CDR2 FQNNGV. The CDR3 is made up of 15 amino acids. The CDR3 nucleotides read TGTGCCAGCAGCTTGGGCCTAGCAGTTTACAATGAGCAGTTCTTC. The encoded protein is CASSLGLAVYNEQFF.

J is TRBJ1-2 and V is TRBV28; D is unclear. The V gene's germline CDR1 is MDHEN and CDR2 SYDVKM. The CDR3 covers 12 residues. The V gene lost 3 bases and the J gene lost 7 bases, with 9 bases spanning the gap. DNA of the CDR3: TGTGCCAGCAGTTTTATGAGGTTTGGCTACACCTTC. Translating gives CASSFMRFGYTF.

Here the CDR3 reads CASSPTSTDTQYF. DNA of the CDR3: TGTGCCAGCAGCCCCACTAGCACAGATACGCAGTATTTT. The genes are TRBV4-2 and TRBJ2-3, with D hard to call. Trimming took off 4 bases at V and 0 bases at J, with 5 bases between the two ends. Germline CDR1 LGHNA, CDR2 YNFKEQ. The CDR3 length is 13 residues.

The chain is built from TRBV4-2 and TRBJ2-3; perhaps TRBD2 as D (6 bases). The CDR3 spans 15 residues. V gave up 1 base and J gave up 0 bases, with 8 bases separating them. Germline CDR1 and CDR2: LGHNA and YNFKEQ. Here the CDR3 reads CASSQGGTSTDTQYF. Here the CDR3 DNA reads TGTGCCAGCAGCCAAGGCGGGACTAGCACAGATACGCAGTATTTT.

This chain uses TRBV28 with TRBJ1-1; the match to TRBD1 covers 7 bases. The CDR3 contains 14 residues. The J segment lost 10 bases and the V segment lost 5 bases, leaving 13 bases of the junction unmatched. The germline V gene has CDR1 MDHEN and CDR2 SYDVKM. CDR3: CASSEETGAMGAFF. Written as DNA, the CDR3 is TGTGCCAGCAGTGAAGAAACAGGGGCGATGGGAGCTTTCTTT.

In DNA form, the CDR3 reads TGTGCCAGCTCACTTAACACGACGTGGAGCTCCTACAATGAGCAGTTCTTC. This codes for CASSLNTTWSSYNEQFF. V is TRBV18 and J is TRBJ2-1; D call uncertain. Germline loops: CDR1 KGHSH, CDR2 LQKENI. The CDR3 contains 17 residues. Trimming removed 4 bases from V and 0 bases from J, with 16 bases in between. The full variable domain, completed using reference TRBV18 and TRBJ2-1, is NAGVMQNPRHLVRRRGQEARLRCSPMKGHSHVYWYRQLPEEGLKFMVYLQKENIIDESGMPKERFSAEFPKEGPSILRIQQVVRGDSAAYFCASSLNTTWSSYNEQFFGPGTRLTVL.